What follows describes a single T cell receptor (beta chain). The antigen remains unidentified. Sequencing was performed with immunoSEQ multiplex PCR; in TCRdb, only in-frame clones are kept and a portion is missing. The data hold some 200,000 clones, with 90% to 95% observed a single time. The data originate from a study of T cell responses to AZD1222 COVID-19 vaccine. This CDR3 has 15 amino acids. Germline V CDR1 and CDR2: KGHSH, LQKENI. Germline trimming cut 4 bases from V and 10 bases from J; bases unmatched to any gene: 14. Findings and caveats of the study: Nearly half of unique spike-specific TCRs reportedly avoided B.1.351 and B.1.1.7 mutated regions. Spike-specific TCR depth and breadth grew after two AZD1222 doses.

The genes are TRBV18 and TRBJ1-1, with 8 bases that match TRBD1. This receptor was identified in an adult who received the AZD1222 COVID-19 vaccine. The sample here was peripheral blood, taken 28 days after the second AZD1222 dose. Here the CDR3 reads CASSLNRDRTHVAFF. The DNA for the CDR3 is TGTGCCAGCTCACTAAACCGGGACAGGACCCACGTAGCTTTCTTT.